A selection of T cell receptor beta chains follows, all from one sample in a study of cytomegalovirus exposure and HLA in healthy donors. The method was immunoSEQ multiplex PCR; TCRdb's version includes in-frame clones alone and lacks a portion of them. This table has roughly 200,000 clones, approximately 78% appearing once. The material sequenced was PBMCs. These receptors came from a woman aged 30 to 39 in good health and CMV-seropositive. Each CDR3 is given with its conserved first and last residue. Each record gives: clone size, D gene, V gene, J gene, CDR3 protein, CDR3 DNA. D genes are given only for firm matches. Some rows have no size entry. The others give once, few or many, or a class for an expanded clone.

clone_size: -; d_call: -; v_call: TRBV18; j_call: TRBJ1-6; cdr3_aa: CASSLGTEGEALHF; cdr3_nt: TGTGCCAGCTCACTGGGGACGGAGGGAGAGGCCCTCCACTTT
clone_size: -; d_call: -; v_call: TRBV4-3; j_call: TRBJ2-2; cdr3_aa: CASTRTAGGNTGELFF; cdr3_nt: TGCGCCAGCACCCGGACTGCCGGGGGGAACACCGGGGAGCTGTTTTTT
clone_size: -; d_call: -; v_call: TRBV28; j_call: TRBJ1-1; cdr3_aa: CASSLPTLRNTEAFF; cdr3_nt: TGTGCCAGCAGTTTACCCACCCTAAGGAACACTGAAGCTTTCTTT
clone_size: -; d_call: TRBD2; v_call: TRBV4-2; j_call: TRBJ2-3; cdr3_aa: CASSQDSRGGRNTQYF; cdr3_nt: TGTGCCAGCAGCCAAGATTCGCGGGGGGGCCGGAATACGCAGTATTTT
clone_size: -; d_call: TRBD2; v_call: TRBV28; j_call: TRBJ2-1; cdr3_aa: CASSLGLGSHNEQFF; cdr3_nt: TGTGCCAGCAGTTTGGGACTAGGAAGTCACAATGAGCAGTTCTTC
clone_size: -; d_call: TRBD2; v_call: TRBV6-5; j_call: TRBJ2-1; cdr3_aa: CASRTSGRGNEQFF; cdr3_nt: TGTGCCAGCAGAACTAGCGGGAGAGGCAATGAGCAGTTCTTC
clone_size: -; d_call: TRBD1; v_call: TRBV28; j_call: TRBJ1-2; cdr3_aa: CASSHRDSLPGYTF; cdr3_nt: TGTGCCAGCAGTCACCGGGACAGTCTTCCTGGCTACACCTTC
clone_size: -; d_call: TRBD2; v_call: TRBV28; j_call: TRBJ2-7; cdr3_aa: CASSFRRGDYEQYF; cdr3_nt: TGTGCCAGCAGTTTTCGGCGGGGGGACTACGAGCAGTACTTC
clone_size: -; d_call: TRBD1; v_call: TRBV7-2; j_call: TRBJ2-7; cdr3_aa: CASSDRDRGPSYEQYF; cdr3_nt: TGTGCCAGCAGCGACCGGGACAGGGGACCCTCCTACGAGCAGTACTTC
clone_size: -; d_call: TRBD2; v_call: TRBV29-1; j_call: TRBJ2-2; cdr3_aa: CSVEFRGRGNTGELFF; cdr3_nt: TGCAGCGTTGAGTTTCGGGGGAGGGGGAACACCGGGGAGCTGTTTTTT
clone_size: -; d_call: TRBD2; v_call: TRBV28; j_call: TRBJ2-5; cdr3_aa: CASSLVSSGRRETQYF; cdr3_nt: TGTGCCAGCAGTTTAGTCTCTAGCGGGAGACGGGAGACCCAGTACTTC
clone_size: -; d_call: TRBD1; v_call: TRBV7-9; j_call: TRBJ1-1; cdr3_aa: CASSRKGQVNTEAFF; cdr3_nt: TGTGCCAGCAGCCGGAAGGGACAGGTGAACACTGAAGCTTTCTTT
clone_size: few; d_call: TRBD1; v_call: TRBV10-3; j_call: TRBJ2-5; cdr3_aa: CAIGDDRGIQETQYF; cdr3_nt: TGTGCCATCGGCGATGACAGGGGGATTCAAGAGACCCAGTACTTC
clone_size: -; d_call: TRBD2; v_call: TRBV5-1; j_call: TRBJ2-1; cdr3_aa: CASRMGLAGERRVDEQFF; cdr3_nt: TGCGCCAGCAGAATGGGACTAGCGGGGGAAAGGAGGGTGGATGAGCAGTTCTTC
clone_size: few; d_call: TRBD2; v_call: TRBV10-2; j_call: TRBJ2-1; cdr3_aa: CASSSGVRGGSNEQFF; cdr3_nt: TGCGCCAGCAGCTCGGGGGTCCGCGGGGGGAGCAATGAGCAGTTCTTC
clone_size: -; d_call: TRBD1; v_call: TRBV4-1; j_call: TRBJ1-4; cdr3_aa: CASSQQGADEKLFF; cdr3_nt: TGCGCCAGCAGCCAACAGGGGGCCGATGAAAAACTGTTTTTT
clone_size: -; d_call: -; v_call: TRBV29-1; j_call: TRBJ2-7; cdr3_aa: CSVGETAGNEQYF; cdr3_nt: TGCAGCGTTGGCGAGACCGCAGGTAACGAGCAGTACTTC
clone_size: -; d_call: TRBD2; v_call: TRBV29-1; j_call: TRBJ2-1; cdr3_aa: CSVESGIKGEQFF; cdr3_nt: TGCAGCGTTGAGAGCGGGATAAAGGGTGAGCAGTTCTTC
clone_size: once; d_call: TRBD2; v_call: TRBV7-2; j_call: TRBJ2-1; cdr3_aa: CASSSGLAGEGDEQFF; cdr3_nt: TGTGCCAGCAGCTCCGGACTAGCGGGAGAGGGGGATGAGCAGTTCTTC
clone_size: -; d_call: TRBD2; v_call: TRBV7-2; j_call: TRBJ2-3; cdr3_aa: CASSLAPGGDTQYF; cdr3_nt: TGTGCCAGCAGCTTAGCGCCGGGAGGGGATACGCAGTATTTT
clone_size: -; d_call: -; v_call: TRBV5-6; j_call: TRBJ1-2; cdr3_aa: CASSLYTGPSGYTF; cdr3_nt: TGTGCCAGCAGCCTGTACACAGGACCGAGTGGCTACACCTTC
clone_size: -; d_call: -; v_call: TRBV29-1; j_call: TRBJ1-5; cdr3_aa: CSVTTGSNQPQHF; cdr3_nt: TGCAGCGTTACCACAGGTAGCAATCAGCCCCAGCATTTT
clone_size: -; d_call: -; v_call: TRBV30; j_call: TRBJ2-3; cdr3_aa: CAWSSLLAATDTQYF; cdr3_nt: TGTGCCTGGAGCTCCTTGCTAGCAGCCACAGATACGCAGTATTTT
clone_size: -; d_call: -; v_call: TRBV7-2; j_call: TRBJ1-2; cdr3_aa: CASSLASSAGGYTF; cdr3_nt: TGTGCCAGCAGCTTAGCGTCCTCCGCGGGTGGCTACACCTTC
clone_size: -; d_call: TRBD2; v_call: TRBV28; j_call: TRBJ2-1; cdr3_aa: CASSFNQGGYNEQFF; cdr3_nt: TGTGCCAGCAGTTTTAACCAGGGAGGGTACAATGAGCAGTTCTTC
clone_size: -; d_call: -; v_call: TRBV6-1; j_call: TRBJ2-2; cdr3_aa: CASSETQGGNGELFF; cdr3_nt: TGTGCCAGCAGTGAAACCCAAGGAGGTAACGGGGAGCTGTTTTTT
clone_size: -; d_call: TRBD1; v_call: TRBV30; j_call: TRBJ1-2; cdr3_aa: CAWISGGRGGYTF; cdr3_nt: TGTGCCTGGATTTCAGGGGGTAGGGGTGGCTACACCTTC
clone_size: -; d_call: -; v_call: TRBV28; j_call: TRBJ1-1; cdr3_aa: CASSPRGRGGVEAFF; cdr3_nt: TGTGCCAGCAGTCCTCGCGGCCGCGGCGGGGTTGAAGCTTTCTTT
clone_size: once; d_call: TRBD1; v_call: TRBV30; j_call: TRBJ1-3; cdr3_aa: CAWRVPGQVYGNTIYF; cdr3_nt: TGTGCCTGGAGAGTCCCGGGACAGGTTTATGGAAACACCATATATTTT
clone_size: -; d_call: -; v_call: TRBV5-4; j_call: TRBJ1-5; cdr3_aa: CASSLGGDSNQPQHF; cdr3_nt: TGTGCCAGCAGCTTGGGGGGCGATAGCAATCAGCCCCAGCATTTT
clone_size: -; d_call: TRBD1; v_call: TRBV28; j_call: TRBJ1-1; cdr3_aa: CASSGLGQHRTEAFF; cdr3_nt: TGTGCCAGCAGTGGATTGGGACAGCACAGGACTGAAGCTTTCTTT
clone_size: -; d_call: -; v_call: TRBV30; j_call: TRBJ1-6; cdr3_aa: CACPTGGSSYNSPLHF; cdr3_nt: TGTGCCTGCCCGACGGGAGGAAGCTCCTATAATTCACCCCTCCACTTT
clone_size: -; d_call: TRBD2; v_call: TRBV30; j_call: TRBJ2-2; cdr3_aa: CACPPREAGESGTGELFF; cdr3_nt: TGTGCCTGCCCCCCCCGGGAGGCGGGAGAGAGTGGGACCGGGGAGCTGTTTTTT
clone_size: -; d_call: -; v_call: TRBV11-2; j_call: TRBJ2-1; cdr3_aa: CASSLSRSAVGGYEQFF; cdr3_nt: TGTGCCAGCAGCCTTAGTCGGTCAGCGGTAGGAGGCTATGAGCAGTTCTTC
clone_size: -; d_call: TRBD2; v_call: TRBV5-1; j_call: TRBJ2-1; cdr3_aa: CASSSKLRLAGIPPLYNEQFF; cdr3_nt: TGCGCCAGCAGCTCAAAATTAAGACTAGCGGGGATCCCCCCCCTCTACAATGAGCAGTTCTTC
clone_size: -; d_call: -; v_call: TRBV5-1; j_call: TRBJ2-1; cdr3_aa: CASSSNEQGHLLNEQFF; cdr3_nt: TGCGCCAGCAGCTCTAACGAACAGGGCCACCTCCTCAATGAGCAGTTCTTC